This T cell receptor (beta chain) was sequenced for a study of blood T cells in healthy people across ages. With regard to this clonotype: Its antigen is unidentified.

The CDR3 spans 16 residues. J was trimmed by 2 bases and V by 3 bases; bases with no gene match: 8. Study-level findings and limits: Whereas aged donors had fewer naive CD4+ cells, long-lived donors had more of them and higher diversity.

At least 7 million PBMCs were isolated per sample. Primers used in a second PCR of roughly 6 to 11 cycles were a sample-barcoded 5' primer and a J-beta primer mix. TCRdb reprocessed the 5' RACE reads with MiXCR, giving one entry per CDR3 protein. The sample has over 1,500,000 distinct CDR3 sequences; roughly 52% are singletons. The chain uses TRBV12-3 or TRBV12-4 and TRBJ2-5, with 8 nucleotides matching TRBD2. The source is a woman between 35 and 50 years old in good health. The sequenced sample was blood. CDR3 DNA sequence: TGTGCCAGCAGTTTCTTTACTAGCGGAGGACAAGAGACCCAGTACTTC. It is translated as CASSFFTSGGQETQYF.